One T cell receptor beta chain is described in this entry. The V gene lost 11 bases and the J gene lost 7 bases, with 17 bases spanning the gap. Germline values: CDR1 SGHDN, CDR2 FVKESK. The CDR3 has 12 amino acids. These data belong to a study of T cell responses to AZD1222 COVID-19 vaccine. The data were produced by immunoSEQ multiplex PCR, yet TCRdb's version contains in-frame clones alone and is incomplete. The data hold about 120,000 clones, with 92% observed a single time. The J gene is TRBJ1-1, the V gene TRBV14, with D tentatively TRBD1 (6 bases). This TCR was sampled from an adult in good health. The sample here was peripheral blood, taken on day 0 of AZD1222 vaccination. The CDR3 region has the DNA TGTGCCTCCTCCTGGGAGGGGGGTGAAGCTTTCTTT. This codes for CASSWEGGEAFF.